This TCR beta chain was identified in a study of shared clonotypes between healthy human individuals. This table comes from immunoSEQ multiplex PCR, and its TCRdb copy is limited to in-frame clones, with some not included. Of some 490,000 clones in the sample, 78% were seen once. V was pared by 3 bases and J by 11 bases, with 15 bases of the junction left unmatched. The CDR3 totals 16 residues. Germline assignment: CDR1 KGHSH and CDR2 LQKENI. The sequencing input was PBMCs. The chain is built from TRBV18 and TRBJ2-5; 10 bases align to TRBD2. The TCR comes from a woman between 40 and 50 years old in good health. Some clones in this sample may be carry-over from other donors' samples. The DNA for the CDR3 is TGTGCCAGCTCACCTACCTCAGCGGGAGGGCCTCGTGAGCAGTACTTC. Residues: CASSPTSAGGPREQYF.